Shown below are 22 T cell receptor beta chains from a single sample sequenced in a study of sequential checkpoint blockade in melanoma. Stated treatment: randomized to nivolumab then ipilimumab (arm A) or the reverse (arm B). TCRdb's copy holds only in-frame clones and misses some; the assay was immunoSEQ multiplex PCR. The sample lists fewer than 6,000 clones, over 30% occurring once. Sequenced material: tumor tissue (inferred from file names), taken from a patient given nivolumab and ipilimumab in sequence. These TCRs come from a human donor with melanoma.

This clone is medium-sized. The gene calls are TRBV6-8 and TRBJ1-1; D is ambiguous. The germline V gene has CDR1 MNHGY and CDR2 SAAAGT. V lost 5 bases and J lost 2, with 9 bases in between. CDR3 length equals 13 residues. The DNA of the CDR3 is TGTGCCAGCAGTCGTAGGGAAAACACTGAAGCTTTCTTT. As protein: CASSRRENTEAFF.

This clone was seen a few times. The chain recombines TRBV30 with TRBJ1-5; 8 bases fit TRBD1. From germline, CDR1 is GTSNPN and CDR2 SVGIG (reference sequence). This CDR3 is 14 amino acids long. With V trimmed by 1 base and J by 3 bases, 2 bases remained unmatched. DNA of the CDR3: TGTGCCTGGAGTGGGACAGGGAACAATCAGCCCCAGCATTTT. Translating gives CAWSGTGNNQPQHF. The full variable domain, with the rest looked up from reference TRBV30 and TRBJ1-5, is SQTIHQWPATLVQPVGSPLSLECTVEGTSNPNLYWYRQAAGRGLQLLFYSVGIGQISSEVPQNLSASRPQDRQFILSSKKLLLSDSGFYLCAWSGTGNNQPQHFGDGTRLSIL.

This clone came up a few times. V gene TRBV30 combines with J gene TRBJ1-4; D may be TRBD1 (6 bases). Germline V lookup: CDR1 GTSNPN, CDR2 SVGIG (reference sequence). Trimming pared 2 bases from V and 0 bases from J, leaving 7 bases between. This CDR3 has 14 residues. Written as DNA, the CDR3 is TGTGCCTGGAGTAAGGGGGCAACTAATGAAAAACTGTTTTTT. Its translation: CAWSKGATNEKLFF. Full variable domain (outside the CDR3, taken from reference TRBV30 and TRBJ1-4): SQTIHQWPATLVQPVGSPLSLECTVEGTSNPNLYWYRQAAGRGLQLLFYSVGIGQISSEVPQNLSASRPQDRQFILSSKKLLLSDSGFYLCAWSKGATNEKLFFGSGTQLSVL.

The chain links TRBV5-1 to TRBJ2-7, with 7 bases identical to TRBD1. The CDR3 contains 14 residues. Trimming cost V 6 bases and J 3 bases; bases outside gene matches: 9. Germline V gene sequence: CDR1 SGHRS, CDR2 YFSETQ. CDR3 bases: TGCGCCAGCAACCGAGACAGGGTAGGCTACGAGCAGTACTTC. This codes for CASNRDRVGYEQYF. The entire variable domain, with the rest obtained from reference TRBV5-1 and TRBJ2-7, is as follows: KAGVTQTPRYLIKTRGQQVTLSCSPISGHRSVSWYQQTPGQGLQFLFEYFSETQRNKGNFPGRFSGRQFSNSRSEMNVSTLELGDSALYLCASNRDRVGYEQYFGPGTRLTVT.

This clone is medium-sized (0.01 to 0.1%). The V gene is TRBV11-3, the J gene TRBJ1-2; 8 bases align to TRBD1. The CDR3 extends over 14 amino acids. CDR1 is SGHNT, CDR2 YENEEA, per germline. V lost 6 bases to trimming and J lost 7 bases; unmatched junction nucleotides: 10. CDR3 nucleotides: TGTGCCAGCAGGTTCACCGGACAGGGTGGTGGCTACACCTTC. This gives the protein CASRFTGQGGGYTF. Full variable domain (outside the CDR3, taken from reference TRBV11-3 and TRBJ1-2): EAGVVQSPRYKIIEKKQPVAFWCNPISGHNTLYWYLQNLGQGPELLIRYENEEAVDDSQLPKDRFSAERLKGVDSTLKIQPAELGDSAVYLCASRFTGQGGGYTFGSGTRLTVV.

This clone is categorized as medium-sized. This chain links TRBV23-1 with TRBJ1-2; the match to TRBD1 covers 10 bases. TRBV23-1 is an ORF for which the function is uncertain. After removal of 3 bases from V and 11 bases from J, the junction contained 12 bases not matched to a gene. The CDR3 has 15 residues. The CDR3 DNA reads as TGCGCCAGCAGTCAGCCGGGACAGGGGACGGTTCCTTACACCTTC. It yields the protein CASSQPGQGTVPYTF.

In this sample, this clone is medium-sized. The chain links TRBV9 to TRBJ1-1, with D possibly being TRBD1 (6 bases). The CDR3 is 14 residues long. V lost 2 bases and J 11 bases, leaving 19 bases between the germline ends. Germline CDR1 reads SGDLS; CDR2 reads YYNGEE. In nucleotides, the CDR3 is TGTGCCAGCAGCGTCGAGAATGAACAGGGTGGGGCTTTCTTT. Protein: CASSVENEQGGAFF.

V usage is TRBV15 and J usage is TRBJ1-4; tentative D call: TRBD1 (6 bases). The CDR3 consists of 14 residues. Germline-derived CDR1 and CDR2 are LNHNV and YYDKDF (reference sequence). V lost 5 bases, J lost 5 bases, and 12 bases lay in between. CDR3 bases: TGTGCCACCAGCCCCGACAGGTTGAATGAAAAACTGTTTTTT. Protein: CATSPDRLNEKLFF.

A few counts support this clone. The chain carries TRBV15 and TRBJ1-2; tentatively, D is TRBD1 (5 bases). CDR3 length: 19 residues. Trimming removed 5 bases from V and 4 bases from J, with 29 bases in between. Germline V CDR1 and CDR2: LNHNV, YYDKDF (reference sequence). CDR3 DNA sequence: TGTGCCACCAGCCTCGGATTTTGGGACCGGACCCGGCATTTCTATGGCTACACCTTC. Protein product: CATSLGFWDRTRHFYGYTF. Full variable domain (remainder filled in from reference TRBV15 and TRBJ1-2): DAMVIQNPRYQVTQFGKPVTLSCSQTLNHNVMYWYQQKSSQAPKLLFHYYDKDFNNEADTPDNFQSRRPNTSFCFLDIRSPGLGDTAMYLCATSLGFWDRTRHFYGYTFGSGTRLTVV.

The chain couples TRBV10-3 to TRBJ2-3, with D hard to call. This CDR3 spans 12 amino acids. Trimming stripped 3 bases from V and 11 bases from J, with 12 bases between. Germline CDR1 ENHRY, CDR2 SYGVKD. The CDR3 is CAISDRAEVQYF. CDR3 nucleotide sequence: TGTGCCATCAGTGATAGGGCCGAGGTGCAGTATTTT.

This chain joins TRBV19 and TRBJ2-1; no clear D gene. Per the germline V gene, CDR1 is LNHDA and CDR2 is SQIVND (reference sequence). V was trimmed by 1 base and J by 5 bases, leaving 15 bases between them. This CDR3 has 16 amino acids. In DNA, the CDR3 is TGTGCCAGTAGTATAGCGTTGAGGTGGAATCACAATGAGCAGTTCTTC. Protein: CASSIALRWNHNEQFF.

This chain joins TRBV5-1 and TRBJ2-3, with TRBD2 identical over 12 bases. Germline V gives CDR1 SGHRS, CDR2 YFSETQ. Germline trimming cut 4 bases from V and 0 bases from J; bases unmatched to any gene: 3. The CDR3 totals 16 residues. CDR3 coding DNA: TGCGCCAGCAGCAGAGGACTAGCGGGGAGCACAGATACGCAGTATTTT. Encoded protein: CASSRGLAGSTDTQYF.

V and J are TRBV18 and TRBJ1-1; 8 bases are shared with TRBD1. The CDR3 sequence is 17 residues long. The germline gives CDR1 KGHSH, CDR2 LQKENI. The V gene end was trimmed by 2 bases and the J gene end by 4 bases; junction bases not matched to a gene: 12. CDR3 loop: CASSPGVRGLMSTEAFF. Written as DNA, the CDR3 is TGTGCCAGCTCACCAGGGGTCAGGGGGCTAATGAGCACTGAAGCTTTCTTT.

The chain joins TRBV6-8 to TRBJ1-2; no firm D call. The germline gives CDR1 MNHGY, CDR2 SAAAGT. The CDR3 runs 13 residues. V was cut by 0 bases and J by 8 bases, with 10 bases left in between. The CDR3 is CASSYSALGGYTF. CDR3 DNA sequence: TGTGCCAGCAGTTACTCCGCATTGGGGGGCTACACCTTC.

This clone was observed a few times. The CDR3 reads CASSPVQGEAFF. CDR3 coding DNA: TGTGCCAGCTCACCTGTCCAGGGTGAAGCTTTCTTT. The genes are TRBV18 and TRBJ1-1, with D perhaps matching TRBD1 (5 bases). Trimming removed 3 bases at V and 7 bases at J, with 9 bases between. The CDR3 is 12 residues long. Germline loops: CDR1 KGHSH, CDR2 LQKENI.

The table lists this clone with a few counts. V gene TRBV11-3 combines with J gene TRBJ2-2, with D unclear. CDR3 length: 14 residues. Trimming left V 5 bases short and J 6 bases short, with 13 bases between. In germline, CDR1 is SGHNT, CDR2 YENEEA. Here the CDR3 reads CASSDVLRSGELFF. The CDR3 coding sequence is TGTGCCAGCAGCGACGTACTCAGGTCCGGGGAGCTGTTTTTT.

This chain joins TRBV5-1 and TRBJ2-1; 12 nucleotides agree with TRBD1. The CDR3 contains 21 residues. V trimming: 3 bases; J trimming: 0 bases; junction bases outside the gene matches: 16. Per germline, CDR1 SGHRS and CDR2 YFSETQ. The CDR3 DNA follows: TGCGCCAGCAGCTGGGAAAAGTTACCGGGACAGGGGGCGAGCTCCTACAATGAGCAGTTCTTC. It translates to CASSWEKLPGQGASSYNEQFF.

CDR3 region: CASSISGEGKRTDTQYF. The CDR3 DNA sequence: TGTGCCAGTAGTATAAGTGGGGAGGGAAAGAGGACAGATACGCAGTATTTT. The chain has TRBV19 and TRBJ2-3, with 7 bases matching TRBD2. CDR1 and CDR2 from the germline V gene are LNHDA and SQIVND (reference sequence). V trimming: 2 bases; J trimming: 3 bases; junction bases outside the gene matches: 11. There are 17 residues in the CDR3. Combining the CDR3 with reference TRBV19 and TRBJ2-3 gives the whole variable domain DGGITQSPKYLFRKEGQNVTLSCEQNLNHDAMYWYRQDPGQGLRLIYYSQIVNDFQKGDIAEGYSVSREKKESFPLTVTSAQKNPTAFYLCASSISGEGKRTDTQYFGPGTRLTVL.

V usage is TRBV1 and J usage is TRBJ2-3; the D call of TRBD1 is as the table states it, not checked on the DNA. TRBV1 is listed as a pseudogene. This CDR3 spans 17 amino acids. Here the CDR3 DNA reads TGCACCAGCAGCCCCGTGAAGGGGGACAGACAGACAGATACGCAGTATTTT. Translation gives CTSSPVKGDRQTDTQYF.

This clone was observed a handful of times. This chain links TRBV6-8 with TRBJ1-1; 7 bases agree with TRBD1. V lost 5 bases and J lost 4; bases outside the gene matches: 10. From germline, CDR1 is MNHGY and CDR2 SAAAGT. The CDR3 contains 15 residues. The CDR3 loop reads CASSRRTGAGTEAFF. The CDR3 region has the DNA TGTGCCAGCAGTAGGCGTACAGGGGCGGGCACTGAAGCTTTCTTT.

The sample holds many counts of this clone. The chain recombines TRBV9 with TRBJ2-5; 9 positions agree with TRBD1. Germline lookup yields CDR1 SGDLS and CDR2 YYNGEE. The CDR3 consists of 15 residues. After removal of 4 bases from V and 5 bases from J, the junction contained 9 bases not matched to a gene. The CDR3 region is CASSTGTGTVETQYF. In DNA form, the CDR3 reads TGTGCCAGCAGCACCGGGACAGGGACGGTCGAGACCCAGTACTTC.

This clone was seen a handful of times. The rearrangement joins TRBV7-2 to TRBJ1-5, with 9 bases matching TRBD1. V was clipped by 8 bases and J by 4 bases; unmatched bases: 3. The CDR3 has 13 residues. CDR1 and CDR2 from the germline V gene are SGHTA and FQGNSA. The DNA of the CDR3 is TGTGCCAGCGCGGGACAGGGTAATCAGCCCCAGCATTTT. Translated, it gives CASAGQGNQPQHF.